The T cell receptor (beta chain) described here comes from a study of T cells in Graves' hyperthyroidism and ophthalmopathy. At least ten counts were recorded for this clonotype. The antigen remains unidentified. RNA transcripts gave rise to amplified TCR beta CDR3 regions. When the TCR CDR3 underwent first-round RT-PCR, the HTBI primer set was used. TCRdb used MiXCR to reprocess the multiplex PCR reads, holding one entry per CDR3 protein. This repertoire shows hundreds of thousands of distinct CDR3 sequences, about a sixth found once; its top ten account for around 3.5%. Whole-study findings and limits: Appearing also in blood were most of the thyroid clonotypes expanded above 0.001.

V was clipped by 2 bases and J by 4 bases, with 9 bases between them. From germline, CDR1 is KGHSH and CDR2 LQKENI. CDR3 length equals 14 residues. Patients affected by ophthalmopathy presented a Clinical Activity Score of at least 3, a NOSPECS grade of at least 4, and disease duration below 3 months. Not enrolled were patients with uncontrolled infection, other autoimmune disease, pregnancy or lactation. V usage is TRBV18 and J usage is TRBJ1-3; D unresolved. This clonotype was sampled from a woman in her thirties or forties with Graves' ophthalmopathy. The sequenced sample was blood. The CDR3 DNA follows: TGTGCCAGCTCACCAACCGGGCCGGGAAACACCATATATTTT. Translation gives CASSPTGPGNTIYF.